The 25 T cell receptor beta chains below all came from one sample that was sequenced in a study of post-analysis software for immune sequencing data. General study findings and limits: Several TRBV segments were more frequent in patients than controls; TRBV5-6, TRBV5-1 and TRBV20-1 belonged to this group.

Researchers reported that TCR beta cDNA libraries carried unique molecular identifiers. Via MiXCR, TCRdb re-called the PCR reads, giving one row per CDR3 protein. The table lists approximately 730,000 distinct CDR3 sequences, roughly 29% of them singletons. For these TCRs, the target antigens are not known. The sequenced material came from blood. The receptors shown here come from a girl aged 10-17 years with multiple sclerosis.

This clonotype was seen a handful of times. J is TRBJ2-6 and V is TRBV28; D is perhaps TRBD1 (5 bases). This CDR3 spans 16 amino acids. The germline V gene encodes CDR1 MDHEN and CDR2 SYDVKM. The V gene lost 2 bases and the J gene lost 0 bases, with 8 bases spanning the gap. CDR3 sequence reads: CASSLRQYSGANVLTF. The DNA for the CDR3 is TGTGCCAGCAGTTTACGACAGTACTCTGGGGCCAACGTCCTGACTTTC.

The DNA of the CDR3 is TGCAGCGTTGGGGGGAAAAGGCGACCCCCATACAATGAGCAGTTCTTC. Its protein is CSVGGKRRPPYNEQFF. This chain uses TRBV29-1 with TRBJ2-1, with D perhaps given as TRBD1 or TRBD2 (5 bases each). Trimming took off 4 bases at V and 4 bases at J, with 20 bases between the two ends. Germline values: CDR1 SQVTM, CDR2 ANQGSEA. This CDR3 has 16 amino acids.

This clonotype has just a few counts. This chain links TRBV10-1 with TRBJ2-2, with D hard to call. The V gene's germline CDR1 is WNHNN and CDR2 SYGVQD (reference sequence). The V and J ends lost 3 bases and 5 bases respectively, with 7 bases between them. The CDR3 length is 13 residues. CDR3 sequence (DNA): TGCGCCAGCAGTGAATTGAGAACCGGGGAGCTGTTTTTT. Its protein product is CASSELRTGELFF.

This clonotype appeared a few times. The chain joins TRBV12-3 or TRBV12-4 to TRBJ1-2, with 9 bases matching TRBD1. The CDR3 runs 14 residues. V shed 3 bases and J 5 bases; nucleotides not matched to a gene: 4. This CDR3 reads CASSLDRGGYGYTF. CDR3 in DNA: TGTGCCAGCAGTTTGGACAGGGGCGGATATGGCTACACCTTC.

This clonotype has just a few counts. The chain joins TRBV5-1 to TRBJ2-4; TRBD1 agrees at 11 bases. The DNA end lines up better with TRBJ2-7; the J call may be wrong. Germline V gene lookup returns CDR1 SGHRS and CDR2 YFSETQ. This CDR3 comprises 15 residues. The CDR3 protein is CASSSPGQGVFEQYF. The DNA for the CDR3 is TGCGCCAGCAGCTCACCGGGACAGGGGGTCTTCGAGCAGTACTTC.

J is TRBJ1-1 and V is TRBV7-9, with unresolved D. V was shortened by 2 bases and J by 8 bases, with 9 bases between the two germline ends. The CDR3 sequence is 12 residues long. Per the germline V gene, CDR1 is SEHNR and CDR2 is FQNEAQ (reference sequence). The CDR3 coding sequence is TGTGCCAGCAGCTTATTCGTCGGCGAAGCTTTCTTT. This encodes CASSLFVGEAFF.

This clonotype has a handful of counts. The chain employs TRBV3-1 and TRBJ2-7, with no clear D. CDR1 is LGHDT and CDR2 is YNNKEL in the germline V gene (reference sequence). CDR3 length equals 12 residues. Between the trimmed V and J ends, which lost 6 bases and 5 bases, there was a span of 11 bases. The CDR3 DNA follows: TGTGCCAGCAGGGGAACGCAGGACGAGCAGTACTTC. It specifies CASRGTQDEQYF.

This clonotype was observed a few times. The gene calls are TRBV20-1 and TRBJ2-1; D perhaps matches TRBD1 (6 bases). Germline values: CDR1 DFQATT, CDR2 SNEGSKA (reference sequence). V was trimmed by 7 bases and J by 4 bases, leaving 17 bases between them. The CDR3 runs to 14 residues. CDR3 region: CSGEALDRYNEQFF. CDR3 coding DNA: TGCAGTGGCGAAGCATTGGACAGATACAATGAGCAGTTCTTC.

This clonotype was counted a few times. The CDR3 nucleotides read TGTGCCAGCAGCGAGCGGGGAGAGTATGGCTACACCTTC. Translated: CASSERGEYGYTF. The genes are TRBV7-9 and TRBJ1-2, with unresolved D. V lost 5 bases to trimming and J lost 5 bases, with 12 bases between them. CDR3 size: 13 residues. CDR1 SEHNR and CDR2 FQNEAQ come from the germline V gene (reference sequence).

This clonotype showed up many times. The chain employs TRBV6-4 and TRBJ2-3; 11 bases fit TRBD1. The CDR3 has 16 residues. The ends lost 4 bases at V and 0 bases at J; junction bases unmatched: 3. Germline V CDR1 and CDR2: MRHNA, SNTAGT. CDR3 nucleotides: TGTGCCAGCAGTGGGGGACAGGGGGTCAGCACAGATACGCAGTATTTT. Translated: CASSGGQGVSTDTQYF.

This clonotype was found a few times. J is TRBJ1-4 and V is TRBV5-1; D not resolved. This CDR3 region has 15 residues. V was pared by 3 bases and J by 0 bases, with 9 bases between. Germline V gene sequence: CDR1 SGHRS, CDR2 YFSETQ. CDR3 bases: TGCGCCAGCAGCTGGAACGGTGCAACTAATGAAAAACTGTTTTTT. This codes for CASSWNGATNEKLFF.

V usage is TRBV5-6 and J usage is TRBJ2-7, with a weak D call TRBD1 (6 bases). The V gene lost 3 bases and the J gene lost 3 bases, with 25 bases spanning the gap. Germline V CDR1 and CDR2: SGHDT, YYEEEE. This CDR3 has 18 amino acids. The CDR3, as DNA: TGTGCCAGCAGCTCACCGGCCGGGACAAGTAATCCTCTCTACGAGCAGTACTTC. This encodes CASSSPAGTSNPLYEQYF.

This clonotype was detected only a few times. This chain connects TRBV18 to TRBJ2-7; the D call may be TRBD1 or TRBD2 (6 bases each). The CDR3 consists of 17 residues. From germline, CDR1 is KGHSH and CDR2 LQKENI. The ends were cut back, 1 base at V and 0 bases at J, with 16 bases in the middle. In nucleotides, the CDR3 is TGTGCCAGCTCACCACGAACAGGGACTCCCCACTCCTACGAGCAGTACTTC. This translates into CASSPRTGTPHSYEQYF.

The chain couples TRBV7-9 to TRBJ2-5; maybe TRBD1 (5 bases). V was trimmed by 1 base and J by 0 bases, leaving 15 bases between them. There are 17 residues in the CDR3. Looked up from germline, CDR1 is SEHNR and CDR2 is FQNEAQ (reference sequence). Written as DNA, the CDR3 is TGTGCCAGCAGCTTAGAAGGACACAGTTCGTACCAAGAGACCCAGTACTTC. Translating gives CASSLEGHSSYQETQYF.

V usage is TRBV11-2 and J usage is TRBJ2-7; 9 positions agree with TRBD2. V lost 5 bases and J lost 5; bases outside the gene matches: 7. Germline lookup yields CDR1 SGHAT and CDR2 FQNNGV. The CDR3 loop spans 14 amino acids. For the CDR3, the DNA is TGTGCCAGCAGCCCATTAGCGGGAGTAAACGAGCAGTACTTC. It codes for CASSPLAGVNEQYF.

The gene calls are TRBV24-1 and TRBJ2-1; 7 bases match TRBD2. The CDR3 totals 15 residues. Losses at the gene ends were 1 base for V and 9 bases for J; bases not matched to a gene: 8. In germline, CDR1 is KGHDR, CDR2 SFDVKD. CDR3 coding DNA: TGTGCCACCAGTGATTTTACTAGCGCTGAGGGTGAGCAGTTCTTC. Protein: CATSDFTSAEGEQFF.

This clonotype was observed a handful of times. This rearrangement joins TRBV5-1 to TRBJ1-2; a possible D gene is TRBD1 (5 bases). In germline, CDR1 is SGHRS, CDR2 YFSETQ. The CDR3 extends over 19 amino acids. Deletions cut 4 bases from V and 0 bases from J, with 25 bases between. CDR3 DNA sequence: TGCGCCAGCAGCCCCAATCTCCGGGACGGAGAAAGGACTAACTATGGCTACACCTTC. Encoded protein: CASSPNLRDGERTNYGYTF.

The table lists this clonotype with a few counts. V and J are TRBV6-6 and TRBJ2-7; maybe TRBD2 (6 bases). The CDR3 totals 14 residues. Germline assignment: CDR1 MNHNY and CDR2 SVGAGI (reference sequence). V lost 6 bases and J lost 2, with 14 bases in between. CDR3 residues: CASRKTGRPYEQYF. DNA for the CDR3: TGTGCCAGCAGAAAAACCGGGAGACCCTACGAGCAGTACTTC.

The CDR3 sequence is CSARPGTSGTYEQYF. The CDR3 bases are TGCAGTGCTAGGCCCGGGACTAGCGGGACCTACGAGCAGTACTTC. The rearrangement links TRBV20-1 to TRBJ2-7; 13 bases match TRBD2. This CDR3 is built from 15 residues. From germline, CDR1 is DFQATT and CDR2 SNEGSKA (reference sequence). Losses at the gene ends were 3 bases for V and 2 bases for J; bases not matched to a gene: 4.

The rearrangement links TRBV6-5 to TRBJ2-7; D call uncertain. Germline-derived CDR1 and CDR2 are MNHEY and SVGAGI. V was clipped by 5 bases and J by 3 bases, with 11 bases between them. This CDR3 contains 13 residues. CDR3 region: CASSIPPGYEQYF. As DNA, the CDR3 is TGTGCCAGCAGTATACCCCCAGGCTACGAGCAGTACTTC.

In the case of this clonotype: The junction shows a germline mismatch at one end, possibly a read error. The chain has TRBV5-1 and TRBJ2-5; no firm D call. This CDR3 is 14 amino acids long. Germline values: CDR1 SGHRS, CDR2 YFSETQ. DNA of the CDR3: TGCGCCAGCACCTTGGTGACGGGCCAAGAGACCCAGTACTTC. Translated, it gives CASTLVTGQETQYF.

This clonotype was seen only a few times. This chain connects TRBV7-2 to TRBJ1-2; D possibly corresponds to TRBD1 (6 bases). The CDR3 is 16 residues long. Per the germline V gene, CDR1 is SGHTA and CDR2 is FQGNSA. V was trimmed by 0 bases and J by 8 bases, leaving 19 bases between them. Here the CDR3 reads CASSLASGGLSGGYTF. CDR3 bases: TGTGCCAGCAGCTTAGCTAGCGGGGGGCTAAGTGGCGGCTACACCTTC.

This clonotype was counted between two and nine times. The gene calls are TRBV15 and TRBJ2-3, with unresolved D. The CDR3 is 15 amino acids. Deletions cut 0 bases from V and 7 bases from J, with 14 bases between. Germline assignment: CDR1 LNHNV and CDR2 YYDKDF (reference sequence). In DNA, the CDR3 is TGTGCCACCAGCAGAGATCGCCACCCACAGAATACGCAGTATTTT. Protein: CATSRDRHPQNTQYF. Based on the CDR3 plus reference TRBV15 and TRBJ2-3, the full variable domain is DAMVIQNPRYQVTQFGKPVTLSCSQTLNHNVMYWYQQKSSQAPKLLFHYYDKDFNNEADTPDNFQSRRPNTSFCFLDIRSPGLGDTAMYLCATSRDRHPQNTQYFGPGTRLTVL.

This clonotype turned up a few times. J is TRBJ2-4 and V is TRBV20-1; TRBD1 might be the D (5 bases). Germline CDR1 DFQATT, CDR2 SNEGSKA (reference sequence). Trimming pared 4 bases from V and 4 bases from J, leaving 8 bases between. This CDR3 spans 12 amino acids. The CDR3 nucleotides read TGCAGTGCTACCCGACAGAAAAACATTCAGTACTTC. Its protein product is CSATRQKNIQYF.

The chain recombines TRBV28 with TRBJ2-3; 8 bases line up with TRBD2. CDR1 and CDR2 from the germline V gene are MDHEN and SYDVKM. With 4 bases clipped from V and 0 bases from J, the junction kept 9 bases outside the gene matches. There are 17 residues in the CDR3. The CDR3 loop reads CASSSRWTSRSTDTQYF. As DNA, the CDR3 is TGTGCCAGCAGTTCTAGGTGGACTAGCAGAAGCACAGATACGCAGTATTTT.